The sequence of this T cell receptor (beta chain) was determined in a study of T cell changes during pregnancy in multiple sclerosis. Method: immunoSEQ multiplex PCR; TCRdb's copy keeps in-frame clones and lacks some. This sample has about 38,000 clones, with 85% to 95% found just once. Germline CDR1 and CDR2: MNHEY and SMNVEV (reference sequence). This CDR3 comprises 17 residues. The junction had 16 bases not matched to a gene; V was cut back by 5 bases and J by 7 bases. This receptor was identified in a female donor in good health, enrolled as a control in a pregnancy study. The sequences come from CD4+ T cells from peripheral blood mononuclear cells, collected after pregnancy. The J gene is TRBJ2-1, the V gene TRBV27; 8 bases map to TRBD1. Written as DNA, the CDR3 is TGTGCCAGCAGTGCGCTCATTGGGACAGGCCTGGGGAATGAGCAGTTCTTC. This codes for CASSALIGTGLGNEQFF.